This T cell receptor (beta chain) came from a study of OX40 agonist ivuxolimab in advanced cancers. Trimming cost V 1 base and J 4 bases, with 22 bases left between them. The CDR3 loop spans 18 amino acids. The germline V gene encodes CDR1 SGHAT and CDR2 FQNNGV. Profiling relied on immunoSEQ multiplex PCR, and the TCRdb table lists in-frame clones only, not all of them. The repertoire consists of about 13,000 clones, with roughly 69% occurring once and the leading ten covering about two fifths. Study conclusions and caveats: The study found that CD8+ T cells averaged more expanded clones than CD4+.

About this clone itself: Its target is unknown.

The sequencing used CD4+ or CD8+ T cells sorted from blood, collected in a trial of the OX40 agonist ivuxolimab. This clonotype was sampled from an adult with an advanced solid tumor such as melanoma, head and neck, liver or kidney cancer. The chain links TRBV11-2 to TRBJ2-5; either TRBD1 or TRBD2 may supply D (6 bases each). CDR3 DNA sequence: TGTGCCAGCAGCTTAGGGGTAGTGACAGGCCGGAGGGTAGAGACCCAGTACTTC. It translates to CASSLGVVTGRRVETQYF.